The 20 T cell receptor beta chains given below trace back to one sample, sequenced in a study of T cells in Graves' hyperthyroidism and ophthalmopathy. Researchers amplified the TCR beta CDR3 regions from RNA transcripts. HTBI primers drove first-round RT-PCR of the TCR CDR3. TCRdb itself ran the multiplex PCR reads through MiXCR, one entry per CDR3 protein. Of about half a million distinct CDR3 sequences listed, around 15% were seen once; the top ten hold roughly 29%. Source material: blood. The receptors originated from a woman aged 25-40 years with Graves' ophthalmopathy.

The J gene is TRBJ2-2, the V gene TRBV29-1, with D perhaps given as TRBD1 or TRBD2 (6 bases each). The germline gives CDR1 SQVTM, CDR2 ANQGSEA. V lost 8 bases and J 4 bases, leaving 23 bases between the germline ends. The CDR3 runs 16 residues. The CDR3 DNA reads TGCAGCTCTGATTGGGGGGCGGGAAGGCTCACCGGGGAGCTGTTTTTT. This encodes CSSDWGAGRLTGELFF.

Many counts were recorded for this clonotype. The chain employs TRBV30 and TRBJ2-2; D gene unclear. The V and J ends lost 4 bases and 2 bases respectively, with 8 bases between them. The CDR3 consists of 13 residues. The V gene's germline CDR1 is GTSNPN and CDR2 SVGIG (reference sequence). In DNA, the CDR3 is TGTGCCTGGACCCACGGAAACACCGGGGAGCTGTTTTTT. Its translation: CAWTHGNTGELFF.

The genes are TRBV7-2 and TRBJ2-7; tentative D call: TRBD2 (5 bases). Germline loops: CDR1 SGHTA, CDR2 FQGNSA. V was cut by 5 bases and J by 4 bases, with 12 bases left in between. The CDR3 runs to 13 residues. The CDR3 region has the DNA TGTGCCAGCAGCCGTTGGACTGATTACGAGCAGTACTTC. It is translated as CASSRWTDYEQYF.

In its sample, this clonotype was seen many times. The chain recombines TRBV10-3 with TRBJ2-1, with 10 bases that match TRBD1. Germline V lookup: CDR1 ENHRY, CDR2 SYGVKD. The CDR3 extends over 15 amino acids. V gave up 10 bases and J gave up 3 bases; unmatched junction bases: 9. The CDR3 DNA reads TGTGCCACCGAGGCCGGGACAGGGGTCTACAATGAGCAGTTCTTC. It encodes CATEAGTGVYNEQFF.

This clonotype has more than one count but fewer than ten. Sequence at one end of the junction differs from germline and may be a read error. V usage is TRBV5-1 and J usage is TRBJ2-7, with a possible D match to TRBD2 (5 bases). The CDR3 contains 14 residues. Germline CDR1 is SGHRS and CDR2 is YFSETQ. CDR3 region: CASSVASGNYEQYF. The CDR3 nucleotides read TGTGCCAGCAGCGTAGCTTCGGGAAACTACGAGCAGTACTTC.

This clonotype showed up many times. The chain employs TRBV28 and TRBJ2-3; possibly TRBD2 for D (7 bases). V lost 3 bases and J 0 bases, leaving 25 bases between the germline ends. Germline V gene data show CDR1 as MDHEN and CDR2 as SYDVKM. The CDR3 is 20 amino acids. DNA for the CDR3: TGTGCCAGCAGTTTTGCCTATTCCCTAAATGCGGGGGCTAGCACAGATACGCAGTATTTT. This gives the protein CASSFAYSLNAGASTDTQYF.

This sequence joins TRBV6-1 and TRBJ1-1; no firm D call. The CDR3 consists of 13 residues. The germline V and J ends were trimmed by 6 bases and 3 bases, with 11 bases remaining between them. Germline CDR1 is MNHNS and CDR2 is SASEGT. The CDR3 loop is CASSPYGDTEAFF. The DNA for the CDR3 is TGTGCCAGCAGCCCATACGGGGACACTGAAGCTTTCTTT.

This clonotype came up many times. The chain carries TRBV5-1 and TRBJ2-3; TRBD2 might be the D (5 bases). Trimming took off 7 bases at V and 1 base at J, with 16 bases between the two ends. The CDR3 covers 15 residues. CDR1 SGHRS and CDR2 YFSETQ come from the germline V gene. The CDR3 sequence is CASRPRVAGTDTQYF. The DNA of the CDR3 is TGCGCCAGCCGCCCGCGGGTGGCGGGCACAGATACGCAGTATTTT.

This clonotype has more than one count but fewer than ten. This chain links TRBV6-2 or TRBV6-3 with TRBJ2-1, with 11 bases identical to TRBD2. The CDR3 totals 16 residues. J was trimmed by 3 bases and V by 2 bases; bases with no gene match: 3. Germline lookup yields CDR1 MNHEY and CDR2 SVGEGT. The CDR3 loop reads CASSYGLAGSYNEQFF. The CDR3 DNA reads as TGTGCCAGCAGTTACGGACTAGCGGGCAGCTACAATGAGCAGTTCTTC.

This clonotype was seen a handful of times. The chain has TRBV4-2 and TRBJ2-2, with D possibly TRBD2 on 5 matching bases. The germline V and J ends were trimmed by 0 bases and 0 bases, with 11 bases remaining between them. CDR3 size: 17 residues. Looked up from germline, CDR1 is LGHNA and CDR2 is YNFKEQ. CDR3 region: CASSQDPQRTNTGELFF. The CDR3 nucleotides read TGTGCCAGCAGCCAAGACCCCCAGCGGACGAACACCGGGGAGCTGTTTTTT.

This clonotype has a count of ten or more. J is TRBJ2-7 and V is TRBV6-2 or TRBV6-3, with a possible D match to TRBD1 (6 bases). CDR3 length equals 14 residues. Germline loops: CDR1 MNHEY, CDR2 SVGEGT. The V end was cut by 6 bases, the J end by 3 bases, with 15 bases between. The CDR3 loop is CASSETGRIYEQYF. The CDR3 region has the DNA TGTGCCAGCAGCGAAACAGGGCGGATCTACGAGCAGTACTTC.

In this sample, this clonotype turned up a few times. The rearrangement joins TRBV27 to TRBJ2-7; D might be TRBD2 (6 bases). The CDR3 has 14 residues. V was clipped by 4 bases and J by 0 bases, with 10 bases between them. Germline V gives CDR1 MNHEY, CDR2 SMNVEV (reference sequence). CDR3 DNA: TGTGCCAGCAGTTCGTCGCGGGACTCCTACGAGCAGTACTTC. Residues: CASSSSRDSYEQYF.

The chain combines TRBV18 with TRBJ2-7, with TRBD2 identical over 9 bases. Germline V gene sequence: CDR1 KGHSH, CDR2 LQKENI. The CDR3 runs to 15 residues. Trimming took 6 bases from V and 3 from J; bases not matched to a gene: 9. The CDR3 region is CASSLDGTSYYEQYF. The DNA for the CDR3 is TGTGCCAGCTCGCTCGACGGGACTAGCTACTACGAGCAGTACTTC. Supplemented by reference TRBV18 and TRBJ2-7, the full variable domain reads NAGVMQNPRHLVRRRGQEARLRCSPMKGHSHVYWYRQLPEEGLKFMVYLQKENIIDESGMPKERFSAEFPKEGPSILRIQQVVRGDSAAYFCASSLDGTSYYEQYFGPGTRLTVT.

This clonotype was seen at least ten times. The rearrangement links TRBV7-9 to TRBJ2-3, with TRBD2 identical over 8 bases. The V and J ends lost 5 bases and 3 bases, in that order; junction bases with no gene match: 16. CDR1 is SEHNR and CDR2 is FQNEAQ in the germline V gene (reference sequence). The CDR3 is made up of 18 amino acids. CDR3 DNA: TGTGCCAGCAGCCACGACGGGGTGAGTGCGGGAGGAACAGATACGCAGTATTTT. This codes for CASSHDGVSAGGTDTQYF.

This clonotype was counted ten times or more. CDR3 residues: CASSYLTSNQPQHF. As DNA, the CDR3 is TGTGCCAGCAGTTACCTGACCAGCAATCAGCCCCAGCATTTT. The chain has TRBV6-2 or TRBV6-3 and TRBJ1-5; D remains ambiguous. Germline V lookup: CDR1 MNHEY, CDR2 SVGEGT. V shed 2 bases and J shed 1 base, with 6 bases lying between them. The CDR3 contains 14 residues.

V gene TRBV19 combines with J gene TRBJ2-1, with D perhaps matching TRBD1 or TRBD2 (5 bases each). Germline values: CDR1 LNHDA, CDR2 SQIVND (reference sequence). The CDR3 is made up of 14 amino acids. Trimming stripped 4 bases from V and 8 bases from J, with 15 bases between. The CDR3 DNA sequence: TGTGCCAGTAGTACCCCGGGACCGTTCGATGAGCAGTTCTTC. It codes for CASSTPGPFDEQFF. Drawing the rest from reference TRBV19 and TRBJ2-1, the complete variable domain is DGGITQSPKYLFRKEGQNVTLSCEQNLNHDAMYWYRQDPGQGLRLIYYSQIVNDFQKGDIAEGYSVSREKKESFPLTVTSAQKNPTAFYLCASSTPGPFDEQFFGPGTRLTVL.

This clonotype was detected many times. The chain links TRBV20-1 to TRBJ2-5; D is unclear. This CDR3 region has 13 residues. CDR1 DFQATT and CDR2 SNEGSKA come from the germline V gene (reference sequence). Between the trimmed V and J ends, which lost 0 bases and 5 bases, there was a span of 10 bases. CDR3 DNA sequence: TGCAGTGCTAGAGAAGATGGCTGGGAGACCCAGTACTTC. Its protein is CSAREDGWETQYF.

This clonotype was observed a few times. A far larger clone is off by one base, so a read error is likely. The chain is built from TRBV28 and TRBJ2-7; 8 bases map to TRBD1. Germline CDR1 is MDHEN and CDR2 is SYDVKM. V lost 4 bases, J lost 5 bases, and 1 base stayed unmatched. This CDR3 contains 12 residues. As DNA, the CDR3 is TGTGCCAGCAGTTCAGGGGGCGACGAGCAGTACTTC. Its protein is CASSSGGDEQYF.

Regarding this clonotype: This could be a read error, since a much larger clone is one nucleotide away. The chain employs TRBV7-2 and TRBJ1-3, with D perhaps TRBD1 (6 bases). This CDR3 comprises 15 residues. Between the trimmed V and J ends, which lost 6 bases and 4 bases, there was a span of 16 bases. In germline, CDR1 is SGHTA, CDR2 FQGNSA. CDR3 in DNA: TGTGCCAGCAGTCGACGGGGGGCCGTAGGAAACACCATATATTTT. Residues: CASSRRGAVGNTIYF.

The chain has TRBV5-1 and TRBJ2-1, with 7 bases lining up with TRBD1. Germline V gene data show CDR1 as SGHRS and CDR2 as YFSETQ. The length of the CDR3 is 17 residues. V was clipped by 4 bases and J by 0 bases; unmatched bases: 10. CDR3 loop: CASSVNPTGSSYNEQFF. The CDR3 DNA reads TGCGCCAGCAGCGTAAACCCGACAGGGTCCTCCTACAATGAGCAGTTCTTC.